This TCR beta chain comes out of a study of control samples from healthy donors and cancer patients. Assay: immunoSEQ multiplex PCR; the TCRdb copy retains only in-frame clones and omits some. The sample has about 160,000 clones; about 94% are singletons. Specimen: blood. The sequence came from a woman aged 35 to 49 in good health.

CDR3 coding DNA: TGCGCCAGCAGCCAAGAAGCTAGGACAACTAATGAAAAACTGTTTTTT. It translates to CASSQEARTTNEKLFF. The V call is TRBV4-3, the J call TRBJ1-4; D ambiguous. There are 16 residues in the CDR3. Trimming shortened V by 0 bases and J by 0 bases, and 8 bases separated the two germline ends. The germline CDR1 and CDR2 sequences are LGHNA and YSLEER.